The text below deals with one T cell receptor beta chain. Authors' processing steps: Estimates of nucleated cell counts were drawn from the amplification of reference gene primers. TCRdb's table, derived via immunoSEQ multiplex PCR, lists solely in-frame clones and lacks some. The V and J calls and clone size are taken from that table; D and trimming were inferred from the DNA. Here the sample spans 50,000 to 70,000 clones, about 78% being singletons. These data come from a study of blood T cell repertoires in COVID-19. Study in general: Samples of COVID-19 (acute and convalescent) were obtained from the United States, Italy and Spain. The analysed material was cDNA or gDNA that came from T cells, B-cell-depleted T cells, or PBMCs.

This CDR3 region has 12 residues. Trimming shortened V by 5 bases and J by 11 bases, and 15 bases separated the two germline ends. Germline values: CDR1 MNHEY, CDR2 SVGEGT. J is TRBJ1-2 and V is TRBV6-2 or TRBV6-3, with a possible D match to TRBD1 (5 bases). Sequencing was done on a sample of peripheral blood. The source of this sequence is a man over 45 with active or convalescent COVID-19. CDR3 in amino acids: CASSPNLRAYTF. The CDR3 nucleotides read TGTGCCAGCAGTCCCAATCTCAGGGCGTACACCTTC.